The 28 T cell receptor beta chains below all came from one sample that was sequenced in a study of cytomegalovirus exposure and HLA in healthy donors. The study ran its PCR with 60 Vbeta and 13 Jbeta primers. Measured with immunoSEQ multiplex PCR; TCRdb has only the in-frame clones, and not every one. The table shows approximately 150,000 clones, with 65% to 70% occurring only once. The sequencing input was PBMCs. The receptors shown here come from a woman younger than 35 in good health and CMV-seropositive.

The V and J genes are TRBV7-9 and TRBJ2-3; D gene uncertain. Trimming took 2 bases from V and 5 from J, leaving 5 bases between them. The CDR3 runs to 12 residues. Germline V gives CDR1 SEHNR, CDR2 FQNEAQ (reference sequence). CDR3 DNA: TGTGCCAGCAGCTTAACGGGAGATACGCAGTATTTT. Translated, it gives CASSLTGDTQYF.

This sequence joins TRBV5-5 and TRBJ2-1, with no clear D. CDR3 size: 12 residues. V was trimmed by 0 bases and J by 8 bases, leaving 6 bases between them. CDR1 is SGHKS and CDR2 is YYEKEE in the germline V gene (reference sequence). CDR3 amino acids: CASSLAEDEQFF. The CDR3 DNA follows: TGTGCCAGCAGCTTGGCCGAGGATGAGCAGTTCTTC.

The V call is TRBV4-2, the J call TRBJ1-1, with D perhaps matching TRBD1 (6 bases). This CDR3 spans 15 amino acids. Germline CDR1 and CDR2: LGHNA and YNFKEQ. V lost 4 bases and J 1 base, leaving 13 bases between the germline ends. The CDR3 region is CASSPWGGPNTEAFF. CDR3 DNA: TGTGCCAGCAGCCCGTGGGGGGGGCCGAACACTGAAGCTTTCTTT.

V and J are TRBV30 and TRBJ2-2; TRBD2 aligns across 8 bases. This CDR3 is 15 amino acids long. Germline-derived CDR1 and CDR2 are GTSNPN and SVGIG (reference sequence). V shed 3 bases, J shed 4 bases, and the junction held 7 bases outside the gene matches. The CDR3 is CAWRARGGFTGELFF. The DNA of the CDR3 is TGTGCCTGGAGGGCCCGGGGGGGGTTCACCGGGGAGCTGTTTTTT.

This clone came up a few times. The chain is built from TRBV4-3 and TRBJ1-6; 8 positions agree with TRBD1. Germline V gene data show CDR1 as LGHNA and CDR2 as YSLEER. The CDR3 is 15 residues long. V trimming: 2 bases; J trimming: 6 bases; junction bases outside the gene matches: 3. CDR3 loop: CASSQRQGPNSPLHF. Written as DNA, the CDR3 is TGCGCCAGCAGCCAACGACAGGGGCCTAATTCACCCCTCCACTTT.

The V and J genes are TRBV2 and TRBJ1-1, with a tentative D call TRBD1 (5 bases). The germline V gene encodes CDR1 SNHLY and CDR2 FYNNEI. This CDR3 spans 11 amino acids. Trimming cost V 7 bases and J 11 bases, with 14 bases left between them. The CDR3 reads CASKVSRGAFF. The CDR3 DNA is TGTGCCAGCAAGGTGTCCCGGGGGGCTTTCTTT.

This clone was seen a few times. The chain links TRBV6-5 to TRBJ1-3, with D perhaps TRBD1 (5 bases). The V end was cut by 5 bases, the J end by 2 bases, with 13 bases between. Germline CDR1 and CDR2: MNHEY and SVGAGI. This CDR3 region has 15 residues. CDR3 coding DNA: TGTGCCAGCAGTCGGTCAGGGAGGGCTGGAAACACCATATATTTT. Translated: CASSRSGRAGNTIYF.

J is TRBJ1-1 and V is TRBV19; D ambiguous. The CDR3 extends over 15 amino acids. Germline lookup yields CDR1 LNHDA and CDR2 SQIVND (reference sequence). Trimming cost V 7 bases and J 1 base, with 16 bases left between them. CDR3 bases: TGTGCCAGTACCTCGTTCCCGCCCGGGAACACTGAAGCTTTCTTT. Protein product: CASTSFPPGNTEAFF.

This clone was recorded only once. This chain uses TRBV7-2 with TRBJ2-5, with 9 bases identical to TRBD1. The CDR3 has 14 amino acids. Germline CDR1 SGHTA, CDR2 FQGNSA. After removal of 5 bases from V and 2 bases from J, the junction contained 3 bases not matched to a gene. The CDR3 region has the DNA TGTGCCAGCAGCCAGGACAGGGGACAAGAGACCCAGTACTTC. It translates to CASSQDRGQETQYF.

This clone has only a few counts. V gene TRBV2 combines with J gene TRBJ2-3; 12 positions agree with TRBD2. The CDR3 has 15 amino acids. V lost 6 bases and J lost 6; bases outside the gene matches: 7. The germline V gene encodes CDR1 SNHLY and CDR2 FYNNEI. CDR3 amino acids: CASRYTSGGRDTQYF. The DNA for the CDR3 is TGTGCCAGCAGATATACTAGCGGGGGGAGGGATACGCAGTATTTT. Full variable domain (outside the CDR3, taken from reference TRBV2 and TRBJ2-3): EPEVTQTPSHQVTQMGQEVILRCVPISNHLYFYWYRQILGQKVEFLVSFYNNEISEKSEIFDDQFSVERPDGSNFTLKIRSTKLEDSAMYFCASRYTSGGRDTQYFGPGTRLTVL.

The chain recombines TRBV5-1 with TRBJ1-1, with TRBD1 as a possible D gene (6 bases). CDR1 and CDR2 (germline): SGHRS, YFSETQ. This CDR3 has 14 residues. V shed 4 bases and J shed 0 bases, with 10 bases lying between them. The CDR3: CASSPGGMNTEAFF. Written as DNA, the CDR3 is TGCGCCAGCAGCCCGGGGGGCATGAACACTGAAGCTTTCTTT.

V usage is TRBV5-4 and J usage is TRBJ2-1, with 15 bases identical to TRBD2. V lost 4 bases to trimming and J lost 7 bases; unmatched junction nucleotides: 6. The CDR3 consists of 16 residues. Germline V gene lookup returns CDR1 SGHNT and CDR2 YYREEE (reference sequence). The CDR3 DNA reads TGTGCCAGCAGCAGAGGACTAGCGGGGGGGGAGAATGAGCAGTTCTTC. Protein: CASSRGLAGGENEQFF.

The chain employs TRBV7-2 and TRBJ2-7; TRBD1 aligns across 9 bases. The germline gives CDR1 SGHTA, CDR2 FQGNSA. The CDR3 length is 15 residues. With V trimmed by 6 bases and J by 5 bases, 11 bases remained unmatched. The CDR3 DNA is TGTGCCAGCAGTTCCCCCGGGACAGGGTTGCACGAGCAGTACTTC. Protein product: CASSSPGTGLHEQYF.

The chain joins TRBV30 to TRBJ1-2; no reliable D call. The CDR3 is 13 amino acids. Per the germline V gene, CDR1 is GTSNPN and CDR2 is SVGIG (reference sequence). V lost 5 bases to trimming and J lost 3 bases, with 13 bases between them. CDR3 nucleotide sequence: TGTGCCTGGGGGGAGGAGGAGTACTATGGCTACACCTTC. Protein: CAWGEEEYYGYTF.

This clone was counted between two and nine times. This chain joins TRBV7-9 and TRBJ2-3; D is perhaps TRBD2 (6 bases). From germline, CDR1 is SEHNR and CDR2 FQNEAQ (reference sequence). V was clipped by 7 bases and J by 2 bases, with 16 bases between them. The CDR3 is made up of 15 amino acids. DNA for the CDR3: TGTGCCAGCACCCCCGAGGGCGGGACCACAGATACGCAGTATTTT. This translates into CASTPEGGTTDTQYF.

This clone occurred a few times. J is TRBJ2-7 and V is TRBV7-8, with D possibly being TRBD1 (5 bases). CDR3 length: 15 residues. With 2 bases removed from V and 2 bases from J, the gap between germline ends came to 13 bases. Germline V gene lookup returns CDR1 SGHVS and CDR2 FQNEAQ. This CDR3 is CASSLIGAVTYEQYF. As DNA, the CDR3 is TGTGCCAGCAGCTTAATAGGGGCAGTGACCTACGAGCAGTACTTC.

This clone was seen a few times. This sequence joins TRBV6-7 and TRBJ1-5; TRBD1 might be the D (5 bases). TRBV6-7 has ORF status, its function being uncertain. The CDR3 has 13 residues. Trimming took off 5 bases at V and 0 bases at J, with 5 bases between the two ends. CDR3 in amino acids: CASSDSSNQPQHF. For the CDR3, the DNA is TGTGCCAGCAGTGACAGTAGCAATCAGCCCCAGCATTTT.

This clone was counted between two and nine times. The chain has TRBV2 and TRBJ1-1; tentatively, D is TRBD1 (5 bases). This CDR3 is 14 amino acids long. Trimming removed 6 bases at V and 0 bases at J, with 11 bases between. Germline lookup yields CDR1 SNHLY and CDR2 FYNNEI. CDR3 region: CASSLTAMNTEAFF. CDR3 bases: TGTGCCAGCAGCCTGACAGCGATGAACACTGAAGCTTTCTTT.

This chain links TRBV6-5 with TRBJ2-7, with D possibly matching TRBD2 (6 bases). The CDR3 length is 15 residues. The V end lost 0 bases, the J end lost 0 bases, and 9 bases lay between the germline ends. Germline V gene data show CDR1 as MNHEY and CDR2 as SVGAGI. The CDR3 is CASSYSAGSSYEQYF. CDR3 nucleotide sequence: TGTGCCAGCAGTTACTCCGCGGGGTCCTCCTACGAGCAGTACTTC.

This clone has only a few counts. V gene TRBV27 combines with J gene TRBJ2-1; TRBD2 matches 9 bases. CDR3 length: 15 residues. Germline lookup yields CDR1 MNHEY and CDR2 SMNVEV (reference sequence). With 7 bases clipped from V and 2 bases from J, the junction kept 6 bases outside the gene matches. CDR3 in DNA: TGTGCCAGCAATATAATAGCGGGGGCCTACAATGAGCAGTTCTTC. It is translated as CASNIIAGAYNEQFF.

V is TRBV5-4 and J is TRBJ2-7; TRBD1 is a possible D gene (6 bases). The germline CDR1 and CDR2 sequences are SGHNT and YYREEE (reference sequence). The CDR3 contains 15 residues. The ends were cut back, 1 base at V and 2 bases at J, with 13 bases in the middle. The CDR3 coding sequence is TGTGCCAGCAGCTTGAATGACAGGCCACCCTACGAGCAGTACTTC. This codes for CASSLNDRPPYEQYF.

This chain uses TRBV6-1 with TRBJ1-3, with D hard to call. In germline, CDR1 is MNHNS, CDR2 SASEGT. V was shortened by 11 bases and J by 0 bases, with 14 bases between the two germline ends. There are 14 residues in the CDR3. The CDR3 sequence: CAGSRQASGNTIYF. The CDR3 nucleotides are TGTGCCGGATCCCGCCAGGCCTCTGGAAACACCATATATTTT.

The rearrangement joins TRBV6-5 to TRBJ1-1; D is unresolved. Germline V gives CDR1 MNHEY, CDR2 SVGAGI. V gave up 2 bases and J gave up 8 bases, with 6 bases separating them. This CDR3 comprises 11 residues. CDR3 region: CASSYMAEAFF. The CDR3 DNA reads TGTGCCAGCAGTTACATGGCAGAAGCTTTCTTT.

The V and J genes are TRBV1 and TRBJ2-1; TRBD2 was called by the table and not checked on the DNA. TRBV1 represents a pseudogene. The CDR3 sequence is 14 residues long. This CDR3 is CTRAPEVSLYEQFF. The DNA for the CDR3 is TGCACCAGGGCGCCAGAGGTATCTTTATATGAGCAGTTCTTC.

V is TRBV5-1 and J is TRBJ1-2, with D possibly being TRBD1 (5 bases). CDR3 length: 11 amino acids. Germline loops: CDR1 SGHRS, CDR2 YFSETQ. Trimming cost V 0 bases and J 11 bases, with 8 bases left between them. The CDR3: CASSLGQGYTF. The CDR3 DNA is TGCGCCAGCAGCTTGGGTCAGGGTTACACCTTC. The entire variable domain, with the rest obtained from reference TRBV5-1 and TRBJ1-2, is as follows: KAGVTQTPRYLIKTRGQQVTLSCSPISGHRSVSWYQQTPGQGLQFLFEYFSETQRNKGNFPGRFSGRQFSNSRSEMNVSTLELGDSALYLCASSLGQGYTFGSGTRLTVV.

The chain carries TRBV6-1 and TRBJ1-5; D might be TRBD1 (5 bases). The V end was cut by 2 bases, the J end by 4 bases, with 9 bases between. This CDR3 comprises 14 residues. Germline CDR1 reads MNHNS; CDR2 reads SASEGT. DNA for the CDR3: TGTGCCAGCAGTGAAAAGGCAGGGAATCAGCCCCAGCATTTT. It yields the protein CASSEKAGNQPQHF.

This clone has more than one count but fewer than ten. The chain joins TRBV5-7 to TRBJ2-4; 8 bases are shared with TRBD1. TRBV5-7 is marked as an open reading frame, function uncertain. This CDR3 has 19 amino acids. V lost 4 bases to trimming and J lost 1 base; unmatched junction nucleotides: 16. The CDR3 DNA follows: TGTGCCAGCAGCCCTAGCAGGACAGGGCAGTTTTCGGCCAAAAACATTCAGTACTTC. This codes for CASSPSRTGQFSAKNIQYF.

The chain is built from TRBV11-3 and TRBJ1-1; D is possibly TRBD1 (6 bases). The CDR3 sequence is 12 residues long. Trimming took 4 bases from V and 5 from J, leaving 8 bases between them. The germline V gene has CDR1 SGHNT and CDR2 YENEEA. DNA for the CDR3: TGTGCCAGCAGCTCTAGGGGGACTGAAGCTTTCTTT. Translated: CASSSRGTEAFF. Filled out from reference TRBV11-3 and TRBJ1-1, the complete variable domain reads EAGVVQSPRYKIIEKKQPVAFWCNPISGHNTLYWYLQNLGQGPELLIRYENEEAVDDSQLPKDRFSAERLKGVDSTLKIQPAELGDSAVYLCASSSRGTEAFFGQGTRLTVV.